This T cell receptor (beta chain) was retrieved from a study of CD8+ T cells in alopecia areata (dated by TCRdb to the late 2010s). For the study in its entirety: High-throughput TCRbeta sequencing was used to examine T cell clonal expansion in alopecia areata in both the C3H/HeJ mouse model and human patients. Scalp tissue and sorted CD4+ and CD8+ peripheral blood T cells from patchy and totalis/universalis alopecia areata patients and from healthy controls were covered by human TCRbeta sequencing. Scalp clonality was compared across normal scalp (n=4), patchy alopecia areata scalp (n=8), and alopecia totalis/universalis scalp (n=8). RNA was obtained with the PAXgene miRNA kit for fixed scalp, the miRNeasy kit for PBMCs, and the RNeasy kit for mouse skin. Amplification of TCRbeta CDR3 regions was done by immunoSEQ multiplex PCR using 35 Vbeta forward primers and 13 Jbeta reverse primers. General conclusions and limits of the study: Compared with normal scalp, lesional scalp, particularly in alopecia totalis/universalis, had higher clonality and more expanded CD8+ clones, which suggests antigenic drive. Unlike mouse skin, which is dominated by gammadelta T cells, normal human skin has resident alphabeta T cells that are also sequenced, and this complicates analysis of the scalp TCR repertoire. Compared with mice, TCR sequences shared between patients were less clear, possibly partly because of HLA diversity across the patient population.

This clone came up a few times. This receptor's antigen is unknown. Base quality data are lacking; no much larger clone is found one base away. For 5 or 6 biomarker-study patients, CD4+ cells were further sorted into CD25+CD127- cells. Lesional scalp punch biopsies and peripheral blood were collected from alopecia areata patients. PBMCs were isolated by density centrifugation and stained for CD3, CD4 and CD8, and CD4+ and CD8+ T cells were sorted on a FACSAria. Alopecia areata patients who were not treated were recruited through a multicenter biomarker study. There are 15 amino acids in the CDR3, from cysteine to phenylalanine inclusive. CDR3 DNA only is kept here, 45 bases in frame from base 1. The germline V gene gives CDR1 as SGDLS and CDR2 as YYNGEE. Compared with germline, V lacks 3 bases and J lacks 4 bases; bases without a gene match: 8. Preparation of the library involved the immunoSEQ multiplex PCR assay. For TCR sequencing, RNA was extracted from every sample and reverse transcribed into cDNA to serve as template. SuperScript III was used to make first-strand cDNA, primed with a 2:1 mix of oligo-dT and random hexamers. A synthetic immune receptor repertoire was used to assess amplification bias, and residual bias was removed computationally. The published analysis was carried out like this. Raw reads were preprocessed to remove errors, and CDR3 was defined by IMGT conventions from the conserved cysteine to phenylalanine. Clonality was calculated as 1 minus Shannon entropy normalized by log2 of the number of productive unique TCRs. Scalp TCRbeta sequences were cross-referenced with sorted blood CD4 and CD8 repertoires so that the CD4 or CD8 identity of scalp clones could be inferred. The table comes from immuneACCESS by way of TCRdb, which keeps in-frame sequences with V and J called. Part of the clones is missing from these tables; in studies checked, under half for an unresolved V gene and the rest for unknown reasons. The DNA gave D and trimming, while V, J and clone size come from that table. Present in this sample are 6,000 to 8,500 clones, 60% to 85% of which were seen just once. Roughly 2.8% of the sample goes to the ten largest clones.

Recombination joined TRBV9 with TRBJ2-5; TRBD1 agrees with 8 junctional bases. The TCR originated in a human donor with alopecia areata. Source material: CD4+ Tregs sorted from blood. The CDR3 corresponds to CASSAWDRPLETQYF. The DNA sequence is as follows: TGTGCCAGCAGCGCCTGGGACAGGCCCTTAGAGACCCAGTACTTC.